The 10 T cell receptor beta chains presented below share a single source sample, sequenced in a study of tissue T cells after allogeneic stem cell transplantation. This research-autopsy study prospectively enrolled adult allogeneic hematopoietic cell transplant recipients with steroid-refractory graft-versus-host disease. Clones were sequenced by immunoSEQ multiplex PCR, and TCRdb holds only the in-frame ones, with some missing. Of under 950 clones in the sample, around 42% are singletons; the top ten hold about 48%. The specimen was kidney tissue, collected at autopsy. These receptors were taken from a female patient aged 40 to 75 with steroid-refractory graft-versus-host disease after an allogeneic stem cell transplant. The graft donor may be the source of some T cells.

The chain carries TRBV5-5 and TRBJ2-1; 9 nucleotides match TRBD1. CDR1 and CDR2 from the germline V gene are SGHKS and YYEKEE (reference sequence). Unmatched junction bases numbered 4, after V lost 4 bases and J lost 2 bases. The CDR3 is 15 amino acids. Here the CDR3 DNA reads TGTGCCAGCAGCCCAGGACAGGGGACCTACAATGAGCAGTTCTTC. Amino acid sequence: CASSPGQGTYNEQFF.

V gene TRBV7-3 combines with J gene TRBJ2-2; D gene unclear. The CDR3 loop spans 13 amino acids. With 0 bases removed from V and 2 bases from J, the gap between germline ends came to 1 base. Germline CDR1 SGHTA, CDR2 FQGTGA. CDR3 coding DNA: TGTGCCAGCAGCTTAACTAACACCGGGGAGCTGTTTTTT. It codes for CASSLTNTGELFF.

CDR3 residues: CAIKGQPESGNTIYF. DNA of the CDR3: TGTGCCATCAAGGGACAGCCGGAATCTGGAAACACCATATATTTT. The chain employs TRBV10-3 and TRBJ1-3; TRBD1 matches 7 bases. With V trimmed by 7 bases and J by 1 base, 7 bases remained unmatched. This CDR3 spans 15 amino acids. CDR1 ENHRY and CDR2 SYGVKD come from the germline V gene.

The rearrangement uses TRBV12-5 and TRBJ1-1, with D maybe TRBD1 (6 bases). CDR1 is LGHNT, CDR2 FRNRAP, per germline. The CDR3 sequence is 15 residues long. Trimming shortened V by 2 bases and J by 3 bases, and 13 bases separated the two germline ends. For the CDR3, the DNA is TGTGCTAGTGGTTTGCGGGGGGCTTGGTACACTGAAGCTTTCTTT. The encoded protein is CASGLRGAWYTEAFF. Combining the CDR3 with reference TRBV12-5 and TRBJ1-1 gives the whole variable domain DARVTQTPRHKVTEMGQEVTMRCQPILGHNTVFWYRQTMMQGLELLAYFRNRAPLDDSGMPKDRFSAEMPDATLATLKIQPSEPRDSAVYFCASGLRGAWYTEAFFGQGTRLTVV.

A note on this clone: This sequence may be a read error, since a much larger clone differs from it by one base. V is TRBV9 and J is TRBJ1-3, with D uncertain. Germline V gene data show CDR1 as SGDLS and CDR2 as YYNGEE. This CDR3 contains 17 residues. V was cut by 7 bases and J by 0 bases, with 20 bases left in between. The CDR3 is CASRGRAGRYSGNTIYF. Written as DNA, the CDR3 is TGTGCCAGCCGCGGCCGGGCAGGCCGGTACTCTGGAAACACCATATATTTT.

This clone turned up a few times. The rearrangement links TRBV10-3 to TRBJ1-2; D is undetermined. Germline-derived CDR1 and CDR2 are ENHRY and SYGVKD. The CDR3 extends over 15 amino acids. With 4 bases removed from V and 1 base from J, the gap between germline ends came to 13 bases. CDR3 coding DNA: TGTGCCATCAGTGTTGAAGGAAACAATAACTATGGCTACACCTTC. It codes for CAISVEGNNNYGYTF.

This clone is judged medium-sized. The rearrangement uses TRBV5-6 and TRBJ2-7, with 11 bases that match TRBD2. Trimming took 5 bases from V and 9 from J; bases not matched to a gene: 16. The CDR3 length is 16 residues. Germline CDR1 and CDR2: SGHDT and YYEEEE. The CDR3 DNA sequence: TGTGCCAGCAGATGGACAGGGACTAGCGGCAGCTTAAGGCAGTACTTC. Translated: CASRWTGTSGSLRQYF.

The chain joins TRBV10-1 to TRBJ2-7, with a weak D call TRBD2 (6 bases). CDR1 is WNHNN, CDR2 SYGVQD, per germline (reference sequence). CDR3 size: 16 residues. The ends were cut back, 6 bases at V and 0 bases at J, with 18 bases in the middle. CDR3 sequence: CASSPWRGTVSYEQYF. The CDR3 DNA sequence: TGCGCCAGCAGCCCCTGGAGGGGAACCGTCTCCTACGAGCAGTACTTC.

This clone was seen more than once but under ten times. V gene TRBV5-1 combines with J gene TRBJ2-3, with D hard to call. In germline, CDR1 is SGHRS, CDR2 YFSETQ. V lost 5 bases and J 5 bases, leaving 12 bases between the germline ends. This CDR3 comprises 13 residues. CDR3 nucleotides: TGCGCCAGCAGTCCCCTGGTAGGAGATACGCAGTATTTT. This translates into CASSPLVGDTQYF.

This clone ranks as large. This sequence joins TRBV6-4 and TRBJ1-6; perhaps TRBD1 as D (6 bases). V shed 4 bases and J shed 9 bases, with 16 bases lying between them. The CDR3 covers 15 residues. Germline V lookup: CDR1 MRHNA, CDR2 SNTAGT. The CDR3 reads CASSARDTGASPLHF. The CDR3 nucleotides are TGTGCCAGCAGTGCACGGGACACCGGAGCTTCACCCCTCCACTTT.